The clone carrying this TCR beta chain is judged large. Its antigen is unknown. The sample comes from a study of coeliac disease. At the level of the study: Coeliac patients had active, refractory type I, or gluten-free-diet-controlled disease.

Study-wide results and caveats: TRB repertoires were largely private, with most amino acid sequences found in only one sample. The authors considered this approach unsuitable for unbiased detection of gliadin-specific T cells.

TCRdb keeps only in-frame clones here, not all; method: immunoSEQ multiplex PCR. Among 5,000 to 7,500 clones, approximately 72% were seen once, and the ten largest hold under 7%. V dropped 4 bases and J dropped 8; count of bases not matched to a gene: 10. Germline CDR1 is MNHEY and CDR2 is SMNVEV (reference sequence). CDR3 size: 15 residues. What was sequenced was lamina propria lymphocytes from the gut. This clonotype was obtained from a man between 45 and 60 years old with active celiac disease. The chain carries TRBV27 and TRBJ2-1; 8 positions match TRBD2. CDR3 loop: CASSSPGLGIYEQFF. The DNA of the CDR3 is TGTGCCAGCAGTTCTCCGGGACTAGGGATTTATGAGCAGTTCTTC.